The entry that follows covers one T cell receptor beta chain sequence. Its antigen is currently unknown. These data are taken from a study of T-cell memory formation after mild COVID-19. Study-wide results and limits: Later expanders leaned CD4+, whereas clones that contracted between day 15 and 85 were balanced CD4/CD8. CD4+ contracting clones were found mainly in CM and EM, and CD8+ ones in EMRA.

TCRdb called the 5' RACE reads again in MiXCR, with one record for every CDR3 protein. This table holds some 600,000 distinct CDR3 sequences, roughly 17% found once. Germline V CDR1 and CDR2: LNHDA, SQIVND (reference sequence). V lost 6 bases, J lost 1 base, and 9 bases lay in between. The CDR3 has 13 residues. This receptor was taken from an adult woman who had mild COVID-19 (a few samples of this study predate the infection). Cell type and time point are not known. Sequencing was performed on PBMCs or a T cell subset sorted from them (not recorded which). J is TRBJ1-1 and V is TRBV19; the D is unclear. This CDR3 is CASRSGPNTEAFF. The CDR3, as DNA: TGTGCCAGTAGGTCGGGCCCGAACACTGAAGCTTTCTTT.